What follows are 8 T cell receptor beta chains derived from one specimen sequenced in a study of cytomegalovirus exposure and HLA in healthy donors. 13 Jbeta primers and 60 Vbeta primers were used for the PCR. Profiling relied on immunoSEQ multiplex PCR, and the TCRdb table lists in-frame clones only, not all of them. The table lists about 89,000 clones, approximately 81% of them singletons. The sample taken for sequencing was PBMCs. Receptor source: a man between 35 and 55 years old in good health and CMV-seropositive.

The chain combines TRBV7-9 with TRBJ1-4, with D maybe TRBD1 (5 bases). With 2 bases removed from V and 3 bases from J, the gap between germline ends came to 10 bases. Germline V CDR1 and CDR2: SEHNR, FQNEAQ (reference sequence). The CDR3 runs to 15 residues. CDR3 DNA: TGTGCCAGCAGCTTACCGTTACAGGCTAATGAAAAACTGTTTTTT. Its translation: CASSLPLQANEKLFF. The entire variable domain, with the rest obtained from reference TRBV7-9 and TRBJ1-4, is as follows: DTGVSQNPRHKITKRGQNVTFRCDPISEHNRLYWYRQTLGQGPEFLTYFQNEAQLEKSRLLSDRFSAERPKGSFSTLEIQRTEQGDSAMYLCASSLPLQANEKLFFGSGTQLSVL.

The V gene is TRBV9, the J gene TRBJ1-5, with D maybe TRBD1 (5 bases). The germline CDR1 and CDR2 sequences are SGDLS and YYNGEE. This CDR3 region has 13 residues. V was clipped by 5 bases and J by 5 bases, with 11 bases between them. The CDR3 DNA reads TGTGCCAGCAGTGGGGGGGGGTATCAGCCCCAGCATTTT. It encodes CASSGGGYQPQHF.

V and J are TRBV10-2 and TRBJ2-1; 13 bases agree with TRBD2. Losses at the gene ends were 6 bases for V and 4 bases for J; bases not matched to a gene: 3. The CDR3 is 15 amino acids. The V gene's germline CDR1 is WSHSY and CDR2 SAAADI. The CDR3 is CASRETSGGYNEQFF. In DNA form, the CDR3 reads TGCGCCAGCAGGGAGACTAGCGGGGGGTACAATGAGCAGTTCTTC.

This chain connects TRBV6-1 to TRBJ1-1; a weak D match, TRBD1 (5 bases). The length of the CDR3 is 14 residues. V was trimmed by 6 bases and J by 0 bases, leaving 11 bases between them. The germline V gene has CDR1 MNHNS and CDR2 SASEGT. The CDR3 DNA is TGTGCCAGCAGGACCCGACAGCTGAACACTGAAGCTTTCTTT. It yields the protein CASRTRQLNTEAFF.

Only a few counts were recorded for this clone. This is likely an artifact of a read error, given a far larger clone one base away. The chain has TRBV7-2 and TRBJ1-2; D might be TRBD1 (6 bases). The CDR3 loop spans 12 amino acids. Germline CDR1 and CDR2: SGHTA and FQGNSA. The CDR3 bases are TGTGCCAGGAGCTTAGGAGGGGGAGGCTACACCTTC. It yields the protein CARSLGGGGYTF.

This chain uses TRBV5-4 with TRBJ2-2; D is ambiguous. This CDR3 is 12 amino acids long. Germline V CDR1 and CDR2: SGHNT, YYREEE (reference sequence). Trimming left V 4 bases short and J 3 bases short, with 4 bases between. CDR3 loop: CASSPDTGELFF. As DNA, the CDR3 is TGTGCCAGCAGCCCAGACACCGGGGAGCTGTTTTTT.

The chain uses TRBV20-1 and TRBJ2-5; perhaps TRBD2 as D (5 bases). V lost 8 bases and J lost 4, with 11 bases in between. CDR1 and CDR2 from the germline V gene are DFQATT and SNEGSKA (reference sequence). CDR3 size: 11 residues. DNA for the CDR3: TGCAGTCTCCGGACTGTAGAGACCCAGTACTTC. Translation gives CSLRTVETQYF.

CDR3 DNA: TGCAGCGACAGGGGAATCGGCACAGATACGCAGTATTTT. It codes for CSDRGIGTDTQYF. The V gene is TRBV29-1, the J gene TRBJ2-3; 7 bases map to TRBD1. Trimming cost V 7 bases and J 1 base; bases outside gene matches: 5. CDR1 and CDR2 from the germline V gene are SQVTM and ANQGSEA. The CDR3 runs to 13 residues.